Listed below are T cell receptor beta chains from one sample, sequenced in a study of CD8+CD57+ T cells in acquired aplastic anemia. TCRdb processed the reads anew with MiXCR; each CDR3 protein has one entry. The table lists around 150,000 distinct CDR3 sequences, about two thirds of them singletons. Input material: sorted CD4+, CD8+, or CD8+CD57+ T cells (not recorded which) from PBMCs. These receptor sequences come from a human donor with aplastic anemia. Both conserved end residues are part of each CDR3. Fields, in order: D gene, clone size, J gene, V gene, CDR3 protein, CDR3 DNA. D genes are given only for firm matches. Not all rows give a size; the values are once, few, many and, for expanded clones, a class.

D gene: NA; clone size: NA; J gene: TRBJ1-1; V gene: TRBV28; CDR3 protein: CASSTEGEAFF; CDR3 DNA: TGTGCCAGCAGTACCGAGGGGGAAGCTTTCTTT
D gene: NA; clone size: few; J gene: TRBJ1-4; V gene: TRBV7-9; CDR3 protein: CASSLGESGLLFF; CDR3 DNA: TGTGCCAGCAGCTTAGGGGAGTCAGGCCTACTGTTTTTT
D gene: TRBD1; clone size: NA; J gene: TRBJ1-5; V gene: TRBV14; CDR3 protein: CASSQTGVDQPQHF; CDR3 DNA: TGTGCCAGCAGCCAAACAGGGGTGGATCAGCCCCAGCATTTT
D gene: NA; clone size: NA; J gene: TRBJ1-1; V gene: TRBV29-1; CDR3 protein: CSVDEGTEAFF; CDR3 DNA: TGCAGCGTTGATGAAGGGACTGAAGCTTTCTTT
D gene: TRBD2; clone size: NA; J gene: TRBJ2-7; V gene: TRBV6-5; CDR3 protein: CASSYSLAGINEQYF; CDR3 DNA: TGTGCCAGCAGTTACTCCCTAGCGGGGATCAACGAGCAGTACTTC
D gene: TRBD2; clone size: once; J gene: TRBJ2-7; V gene: TRBV7-9; CDR3 protein: CASSLTSSGAYEQYF; CDR3 DNA: TGTGCCAGCAGCTTAACGTCTAGCGGGGCCTACGAGCAGTACTTC
D gene: NA; clone size: NA; J gene: TRBJ1-6; V gene: TRBV7-9; CDR3 protein: CASSLNQGSNSPLHF; CDR3 DNA: TGTGCCAGCAGTCTCAATCAGGGTAGTAATTCACCCCTCCACTTT
D gene: TRBD2; clone size: NA; J gene: TRBJ2-3; V gene: TRBV9; CDR3 protein: CASSTRGGGGAADTQYF; CDR3 DNA: TGTGCCAGCAGCACACGAGGGGGCGGGGGGGCCGCAGATACGCAGTATTTT
D gene: NA; clone size: once; J gene: TRBJ1-1; V gene: TRBV7-8; CDR3 protein: CASSLRAVSGNTEAFF; CDR3 DNA: TGTGCCAGCAGCTTAAGGGCAGTCTCTGGAAACACTGAAGCTTTCTTT
D gene: TRBD1; clone size: NA; J gene: TRBJ2-7; V gene: TRBV7-9; CDR3 protein: CASSRPTTGTGGPYEQYF; CDR3 DNA: TGTGCCAGCAGCCGCCCAACCACCGGGACAGGGGGCCCCTACGAGCAGTACTTC
D gene: NA; clone size: few; J gene: TRBJ2-3; V gene: TRBV12-3/TRBV12-4; CDR3 protein: CASAGKYTDTQYF; CDR3 DNA: TGTGCCAGCGCCGGGAAGTACACAGATACGCAGTATTTT
D gene: NA; clone size: NA; J gene: TRBJ2-1; V gene: TRBV7-9; CDR3 protein: CASSLIPPQDEQFF; CDR3 DNA: TGTGCCAGCAGCTTAATCCCCCCCCAGGATGAGCAGTTCTTC
D gene: NA; clone size: NA; J gene: TRBJ1-1; V gene: TRBV7-3; CDR3 protein: CASKLKGQNTEAFF; CDR3 DNA: TGTGCCAGCAAGCTGAAGGGACAGAACACTGAAGCTTTCTTT
D gene: NA; clone size: NA; J gene: TRBJ2-2; V gene: TRBV9; CDR3 protein: CASSVGAKQWAGELFF; CDR3 DNA: TGTGCCAGCAGCGTGGGGGCAAAGCAGTGGGCCGGGGAGCTGTTTTTT
D gene: TRBD2; clone size: once; J gene: TRBJ2-7; V gene: TRBV5-1; CDR3 protein: CASSWSSGSLDEQYF; CDR3 DNA: TGCGCCAGCAGCTGGTCTAGCGGGAGTCTCGACGAGCAGTACTTC
D gene: TRBD1; clone size: once; J gene: TRBJ1-5; V gene: TRBV7-9; CDR3 protein: CASSSGQGHQPQHF; CDR3 DNA: TGTGCCAGCAGCTCGGGACAGGGACATCAGCCCCAGCATTTT
D gene: NA; clone size: NA; J gene: TRBJ2-5; V gene: TRBV7-9; CDR3 protein: CASSPNGRTETQYF; CDR3 DNA: TGTGCCAGCAGTCCGAATGGTCGGACAGAGACCCAGTACTTC
D gene: TRBD1; clone size: NA; J gene: TRBJ1-2; V gene: TRBV20-1; CDR3 protein: CSALGQGMGGYTF; CDR3 DNA: TGCAGTGCCCTTGGACAGGGGATGGGCGGCTACACCTTC
D gene: TRBD1; clone size: NA; J gene: TRBJ2-7; V gene: TRBV20-1; CDR3 protein: CSASFWDRGFYEQYF; CDR3 DNA: TGCAGTGCTAGTTTCTGGGACAGGGGATTCTACGAGCAGTACTTC
D gene: NA; clone size: NA; J gene: TRBJ2-1; V gene: TRBV2; CDR3 protein: CASSLLGLEELF; CDR3 DNA: TGTGCCAGCAGTCTTCTGGGCCTAGAGGAACTCTTC
D gene: NA; clone size: NA; J gene: TRBJ1-4; V gene: TRBV19; CDR3 protein: CASSQGREKLFF; CDR3 DNA: TGTGCCAGTAGTCAGGGGCGTGAAAAACTGTTTTTT
D gene: NA; clone size: few; J gene: TRBJ2-5; V gene: TRBV2; CDR3 protein: CASSDSKAYF; CDR3 DNA: TGTGCCAGCAGTGATTCAAAGGCTTACTTC
D gene: NA; clone size: few; J gene: TRBJ1-2; V gene: TRBV10-3; CDR3 protein: CAISDDDVLRLNYGYTF; CDR3 DNA: TGTGCCATCAGCGACGACGACGTGCTGAGACTTAACTATGGCTACACCTTC